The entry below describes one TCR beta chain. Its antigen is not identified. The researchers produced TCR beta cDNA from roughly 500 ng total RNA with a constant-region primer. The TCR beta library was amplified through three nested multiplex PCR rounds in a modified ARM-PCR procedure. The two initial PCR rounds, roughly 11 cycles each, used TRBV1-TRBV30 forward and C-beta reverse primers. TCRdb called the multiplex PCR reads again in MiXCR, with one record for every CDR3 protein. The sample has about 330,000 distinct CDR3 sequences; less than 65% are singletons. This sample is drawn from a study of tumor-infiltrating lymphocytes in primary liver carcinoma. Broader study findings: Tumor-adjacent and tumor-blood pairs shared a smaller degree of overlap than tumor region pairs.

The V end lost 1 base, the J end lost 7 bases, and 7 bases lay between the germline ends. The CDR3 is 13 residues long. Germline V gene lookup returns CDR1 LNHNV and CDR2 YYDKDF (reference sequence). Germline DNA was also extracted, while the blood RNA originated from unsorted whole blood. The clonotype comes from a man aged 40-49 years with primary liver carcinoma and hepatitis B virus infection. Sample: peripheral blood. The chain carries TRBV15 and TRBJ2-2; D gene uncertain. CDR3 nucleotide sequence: TGTGCCACCAGCAGAGTCAGAGACGGGGAGCTGTTTTTT. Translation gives CATSRVRDGELFF.